One and the same sample provided the 21 T cell receptor beta chains below, sequenced in a study of blood T cell repertoires in COVID-19 (dated by TCRdb to the early 2020s). Receptors were amplified or captured by the immunoSEQ multiplex PCR assay. TCRdb's version of the immuneACCESS table is confined to in-frame rearrangements and falls short of the full clone set. An unresolved V gene accounts for under half of the shortfall where checked; the remainder is of unknown origin. The sample includes almost 500,000 clones, with approximately 91% observed a single time. The top ten clonotypes cover 8.3% of the sample. Specimen: PBMCs or T cells enriched from blood (not recorded which). The receptors were sampled from a woman aged 55-69 years who had recovered from COVID-19.

This chain uses TRBV6-5 with TRBJ2-3; 8 nucleotides line up with TRBD2. The V segment lost 4 bases and the J segment 9 bases; nucleotides outside the gene matches: 12. CDR1 is MNHEY, CDR2 SVGAGI, per germline. CDR3 length: 15 amino acids. Here the CDR3 reads CASSSRLTGGETQYF. Here the CDR3 DNA reads TGTGCCAGCAGTTCGAGGTTGACCGGGGGGGAAACGCAGTATTTT.

The chain employs TRBV30 and TRBJ1-5; 8 nucleotides match TRBD1. CDR1 and CDR2 (germline): GTSNPN, SVGIG (reference sequence). J gave up 4 bases and V 0 bases, and 5 bases lay outside the gene matches. The CDR3 extends over 15 amino acids. The CDR3 here is CAWSVRGQANQPQHF. DNA of the CDR3: TGTGCCTGGAGTGTACGGGGACAGGCTAATCAGCCCCAGCATTTT.

The chain couples TRBV10-1 to TRBJ2-2, with 7 bases fitting TRBD1. V shed 4 bases, J shed 4 bases, and the junction held 3 bases outside the gene matches. The CDR3 runs 14 residues. Germline loops: CDR1 WNHNN, CDR2 SYGVQD (reference sequence). The chain's CDR3 is CASSVRGRTGELFF. CDR3 nucleotide sequence: TGCGCCAGCAGTGTTAGGGGGCGCACCGGGGAGCTGTTTTTT.

This chain uses TRBV9 with TRBJ2-2, with TRBD1 as a possible D gene (5 bases). V lost 3 bases and J 0 bases, leaving 6 bases between the germline ends. The germline CDR1 and CDR2 sequences are SGDLS and YYNGEE. This CDR3 is 14 amino acids long. CDR3 protein: CASSAQANTGELFF. The CDR3 coding sequence is TGTGCCAGCAGCGCACAGGCGAACACCGGGGAGCTGTTTTTT.

The gene calls are TRBV14 and TRBJ2-2; the match to TRBD2 covers 8 bases. CDR1 SGHDN and CDR2 FVKESK come from the germline V gene. Trimming removed 5 bases from V and 3 bases from J; junction bases left unmatched: 11. The CDR3 extends over 17 amino acids. The CDR3 bases are TGTGCCAGCAGCTCTCTTGGGGAGCGGGGGTACACCGGGGAGCTGTTTTTT. This encodes CASSSLGERGYTGELFF.

This clone was counted a few times. The V gene is TRBV5-6, the J gene TRBJ1-5; D perhaps matches TRBD1 (6 bases). Germline V gene data show CDR1 as SGHDT and CDR2 as YYEEEE. Trimming left V 4 bases short and J 2 bases short, with 13 bases between. The CDR3 totals 15 residues. The CDR3 DNA follows: TGTGCCAGCAGCCCGGCCGCAGGGGGCAATCAGCCCCAGCATTTT. This gives the protein CASSPAAGGNQPQHF.

Here the CDR3 DNA reads TGTGCCAGCAGCCCAAAACAGGGGTACGAGCAGTACTTC. Residues: CASSPKQGYEQYF. The genes are TRBV14 and TRBJ2-7; TRBD1 aligns across 7 bases. Germline CDR1 is SGHDN and CDR2 is FVKESK. The CDR3 is made up of 13 amino acids. J was trimmed by 4 bases and V by 4 bases; bases with no gene match: 4.

V usage is TRBV4-1 and J usage is TRBJ1-1, with 8 positions matching TRBD1. V trimming: 3 bases; J trimming: 8 bases; junction bases outside the gene matches: 8. Germline CDR1 MGHRA, CDR2 YSYEKL. The CDR3 has 14 residues. CDR3 nucleotides: TGCGCCAGCAGCCACACAGGGGGGACGAGAGAAGCTTTCTTT. This gives the protein CASSHTGGTREAFF.

V gene TRBV2 combines with J gene TRBJ1-1; possible D gene TRBD1, 5 bases. V lost 4 bases and J 2 bases, leaving 17 bases between the germline ends. There are 16 residues in the CDR3. CDR1 is SNHLY, CDR2 FYNNEI, per germline. CDR3 sequence (DNA): TGTGCCAGCAGTGCCCTAGTTGGGGCCATTAACACTGAAGCTTTCTTT. It codes for CASSALVGAINTEAFF.

The J gene is TRBJ2-7, the V gene TRBV2, with D possibly matching TRBD1 (5 bases). Trimming took off 3 bases at V and 5 bases at J, with 11 bases between the two ends. Per germline, CDR1 SNHLY and CDR2 FYNNEI. This CDR3 has 13 residues. CDR3 DNA sequence: TGTGCCAGCAGTGACAGGGTGCGCAACGAGCAGTACTTC. Encoded protein: CASSDRVRNEQYF.

The J gene is TRBJ2-7, the V gene TRBV10-2; D may be TRBD2 (6 bases). The germline CDR1 and CDR2 sequences are WSHSY and SAAADI. The CDR3 is 12 residues long. V was cut by 4 bases and J by 4 bases, with 8 bases left in between. CDR3 nucleotides: TGCGCCAGCAGTGCCAGCGGGTACGAGCAGTACTTC. It is translated as CASSASGYEQYF.

The gene calls are TRBV5-1 and TRBJ1-5; D gene ambiguous. Germline values: CDR1 SGHRS, CDR2 YFSETQ. Trimming pared 1 base from V and 2 bases from J, leaving 7 bases between. The CDR3 is 14 residues long. The CDR3 nucleotides read TGCGCCAGCAGCTTGTGGGCAGGCAATCAGCCCCAGCATTTT. Protein: CASSLWAGNQPQHF.

V and J are TRBV7-9 and TRBJ1-2; TRBD1 might be the D (5 bases). This CDR3 region has 11 residues. Germline CDR1 reads SEHNR; CDR2 reads FQNEAQ (reference sequence). The V gene lost 5 bases and the J gene lost 7 bases, with 8 bases spanning the gap. The CDR3 sequence: CASSPGLGYTF. The CDR3, as DNA: TGTGCCAGCAGCCCAGGGCTTGGCTACACCTTC.

V gene TRBV6-5 combines with J gene TRBJ2-1, with TRBD1 matching over 7 bases. From germline, CDR1 is MNHEY and CDR2 SVGAGI. The CDR3 is 13 residues long. The J segment lost 7 bases and the V segment lost 7 bases, leaving 7 bases of the junction unmatched. In DNA form, the CDR3 reads TGTGCCAGCATTTTTGACAGGGTGAATGAGCAGTTCTTC. Amino acids: CASIFDRVNEQFF.

In DNA form, the CDR3 reads TGTGCCAGCAGTAGCAGGGGTCTCTATGGCTACACCTTC. Translated: CASSSRGLYGYTF. V is TRBV2 and J is TRBJ1-2; TRBD1 might be the D (6 bases). The CDR3 is 13 amino acids. Germline V gene lookup returns CDR1 SNHLY and CDR2 FYNNEI. Trimming removed 5 bases at V and 4 bases at J, with 11 bases between.

The chain joins TRBV11-3 to TRBJ2-7, with 9 bases identical to TRBD2. Per germline, CDR1 SGHNT and CDR2 YENEEA. The CDR3 loop spans 15 amino acids. V shed 2 bases, J shed 2 bases, and the junction held 4 bases outside the gene matches. CDR3 sequence reads: CASSLLGGGAYEQYF. Here the CDR3 DNA reads TGTGCCAGCAGCTTACTTGGCGGGGGGGCCTACGAGCAGTACTTC.

The V and J genes are TRBV24-1 and TRBJ2-6; maybe TRBD1 (5 bases). This CDR3 region has 19 residues. Per germline, CDR1 KGHDR and CDR2 SFDVKD. Deletions cut 7 bases from V and 2 bases from J, with 23 bases between. The CDR3 region is CATSLTGALGSTGANVLTF. In DNA, the CDR3 is TGTGCCACCAGCCTAACAGGTGCCCTAGGATCCACTGGGGCCAACGTCCTGACTTTC.

This clone was observed once. V gene TRBV23-1 combines with J gene TRBJ2-7; 7 bases align to TRBD1. TRBV23-1 has ORF status, its function being uncertain. The CDR3 spans 16 residues. Trimming removed 3 bases from V and 3 bases from J; junction bases left unmatched: 11. The CDR3 region is CASSHPRQGLFYEQYV. Here the CDR3 DNA reads TGCGCCAGCAGTCACCCTAGACAGGGTCTCTTCTACGAGCAGTACGTC.

This chain joins TRBV29-1 and TRBJ1-2, with D possibly being TRBD1 (5 bases). Trimming removed 3 bases at V and 6 bases at J, with 11 bases between. The CDR3 runs 12 residues. Germline CDR1 SQVTM, CDR2 ANQGSEA. The CDR3 DNA follows: TGCAGCGTTGACAAGGGGTTTAATGGCTACACCTTC. Its translation: CSVDKGFNGYTF. The full variable domain, with the rest looked up from reference TRBV29-1 and TRBJ1-2, is SAVISQKPSRDICQRGTSLTIQCQVDSQVTMMFWYRQQPGQSLTLIATANQGSEATYESGFVIDKFPISRPNLTFSTLTVSNMSPEDSSIYLCSVDKGFNGYTFGSGTRLTVV.

The chain has TRBV6-5 and TRBJ2-7; 7 bases map to TRBD1. Germline V CDR1 and CDR2: MNHEY, SVGAGI. CDR3 length: 16 amino acids. The ends lost 2 bases at V and 2 bases at J; junction bases unmatched: 9. Here the CDR3 reads CASSYRAGGSAYEQYV. In DNA form, the CDR3 reads TGTGCCAGCAGTTACAGGGCAGGGGGTAGCGCCTACGAGCAGTACGTC.

The J gene is TRBJ2-2, the V gene TRBV13; D may be TRBD1 (5 bases). Trimming removed 4 bases at V and 4 bases at J, with 16 bases between. The CDR3 spans 16 residues. The germline V gene has CDR1 PRHDT and CDR2 FYEKMQ (reference sequence). The CDR3 DNA reads TGTGCCAGCAGCTCCCCGTGGGGCGGATTCACCGGGGAGCTGTTTTTT. Amino acid sequence: CASSSPWGGFTGELFF.